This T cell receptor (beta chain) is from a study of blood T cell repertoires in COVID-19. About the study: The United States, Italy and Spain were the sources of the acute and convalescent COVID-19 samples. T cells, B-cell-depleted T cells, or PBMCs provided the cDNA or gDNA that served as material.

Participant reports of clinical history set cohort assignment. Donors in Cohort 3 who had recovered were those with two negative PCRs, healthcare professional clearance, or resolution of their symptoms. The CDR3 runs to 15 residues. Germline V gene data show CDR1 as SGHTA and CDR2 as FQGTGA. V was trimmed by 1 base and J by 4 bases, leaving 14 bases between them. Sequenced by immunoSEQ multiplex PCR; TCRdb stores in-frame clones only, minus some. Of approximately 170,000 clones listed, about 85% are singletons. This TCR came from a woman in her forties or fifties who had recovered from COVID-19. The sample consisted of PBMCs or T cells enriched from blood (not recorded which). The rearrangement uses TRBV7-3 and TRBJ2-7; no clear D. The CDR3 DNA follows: TGTGCCAGCAGCTTAAACCAGGCGTCCCCATACGAGCAGTACTTC. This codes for CASSLNQASPYEQYF.